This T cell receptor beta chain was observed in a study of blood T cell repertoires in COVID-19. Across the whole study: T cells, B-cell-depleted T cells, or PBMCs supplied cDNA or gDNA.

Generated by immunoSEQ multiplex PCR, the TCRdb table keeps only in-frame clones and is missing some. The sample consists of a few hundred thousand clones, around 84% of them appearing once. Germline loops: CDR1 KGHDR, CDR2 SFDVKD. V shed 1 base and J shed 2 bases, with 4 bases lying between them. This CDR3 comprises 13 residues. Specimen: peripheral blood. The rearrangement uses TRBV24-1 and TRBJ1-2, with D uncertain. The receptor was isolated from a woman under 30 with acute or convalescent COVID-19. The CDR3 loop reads CATSDLRNYGYTF. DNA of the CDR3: TGTGCCACCAGTGATTTACGGAACTATGGCTACACCTTC.